This T cell receptor beta chain stems from a study of control samples from healthy donors and cancer patients. Germline V gene lookup returns CDR1 MNHEY and CDR2 SMNVEV (reference sequence). The CDR3 is 16 residues long. With 8 bases removed from V and 7 bases from J, the gap between germline ends came to 21 bases. Sequenced by immunoSEQ multiplex PCR; TCRdb stores in-frame clones only, minus some. The data show some 250,000 clones, over 75% seen once. Sequenced: PBMCs. The TCR sequence derives from a woman between 55 and 75 years old with lung cancer. The chain recombines TRBV27 with TRBJ1-6, with no clear D. CDR3 region: CASSLVFGSANSPLHF. The CDR3 region has the DNA TGTGCCAGCTCTCTAGTGTTTGGGTCAGCGAATTCACCCCTCCACTTT.